What follows are 24 T cell receptor beta chains derived from one specimen sequenced in a study of blood T cell repertoires in COVID-19. This table comes from immunoSEQ multiplex PCR, and its TCRdb copy is limited to in-frame clones, with some not included. The table has hundreds of thousands of clones, over 75% seen once. Sequencing used PBMCs or T cells enriched from blood (not recorded which). The receptors originated from a man aged 35 to 55 who had recovered from COVID-19.

The rearrangement joins TRBV6-5 to TRBJ1-4; D is perhaps TRBD1 (5 bases). CDR3 length: 13 residues. The V end lost 8 bases, the J end lost 5 bases, and 12 bases lay between the germline ends. Looked up from germline, CDR1 is MNHEY and CDR2 is SVGAGI. CDR3 DNA sequence: TGTGCCAGCCGGGGGACCGCAAATGAAAAACTGTTTTTT. Amino acids: CASRGTANEKLFF.

The chain has TRBV7-9 and TRBJ1-6, with 11 nucleotides matching TRBD1. The CDR3 covers 16 residues. CDR1 is SEHNR, CDR2 FQNEAQ, per germline (reference sequence). The V segment lost 3 bases and the J segment 7 bases; nucleotides outside the gene matches: 5. The CDR3 region is CASSFWRDRGNSPLHF. The DNA of the CDR3 is TGTGCCAGCAGCTTTTGGCGGGACAGGGGGAATTCACCCCTCCACTTT.

The rearrangement links TRBV18 to TRBJ2-1, with TRBD2 identical over 12 bases. V gave up 6 bases and J gave up 8 bases; unmatched junction bases: 5. CDR3 length: 14 amino acids. Germline V lookup: CDR1 KGHSH, CDR2 LQKENI. In DNA form, the CDR3 reads TGTGCCAGCTCGCCTAGCGGGAGGGCCCATGAGCAGTTCTTC. Protein: CASSPSGRAHEQFF.

This chain links TRBV7-9 with TRBJ2-3; TRBD2 matches at 13 bases. This CDR3 spans 18 amino acids. Germline CDR1 and CDR2: SEHNR and FQNEAQ (reference sequence). J gave up 0 bases and V 4 bases, and 7 bases lay outside the gene matches. The CDR3 DNA follows: TGTGCCAGCAGCTCCGGACTAGCGGGAGCCGGCAGCACAGATACGCAGTATTTT. Translation: CASSSGLAGAGSTDTQYF.

This chain links TRBV29-1 with TRBJ2-1, with D tentatively TRBD2 (5 bases). Germline assignment: CDR1 SQVTM and CDR2 ANQGSEA. Trimming shortened V by 2 bases and J by 2 bases, and 10 bases separated the two germline ends. This CDR3 region has 14 residues. The CDR3 DNA is TGCAGCGTTGAACACCTCGGGGCCTACAATGAGCAGTTCTTC. Protein: CSVEHLGAYNEQFF.

The chain recombines TRBV12-3 or TRBV12-4 with TRBJ2-1, with a weak D call TRBD2 (5 bases). The CDR3 loop spans 12 amino acids. Trimming took 8 bases from V and 0 from J, leaving 5 bases between them. CDR3 nucleotides: TGTGCCAGCGGGAGCTCCTACAATGAGCAGTTCTTC. This sequence encodes CASGSSYNEQFF.

The CDR3 loop reads CATSRDKGVGYEQYF. In DNA form, the CDR3 reads TGTGCCACCAGCAGAGATAAGGGGGTTGGATACGAGCAGTACTTC. The genes are TRBV15 and TRBJ2-7, with D possibly matching TRBD1 (6 bases). V was clipped by 0 bases and J by 4 bases, with 13 bases between them. The CDR3 runs 15 residues. In germline, CDR1 is LNHNV, CDR2 YYDKDF (reference sequence).

The J gene is TRBJ1-5, the V gene TRBV5-1; D not certain. There are 15 residues in the CDR3. Trimming stripped 0 bases from V and 0 bases from J, with 7 bases between. The germline gives CDR1 SGHRS, CDR2 YFSETQ. The CDR3 coding sequence is TGCGCCAGCAGCTTGGGCAGTTATAGCAATCAGCCCCAGCATTTT. Translating it yields CASSLGSYSNQPQHF.

This chain uses TRBV9 with TRBJ2-3; D not certain. CDR3 length equals 14 residues. Deletions cut 0 bases from V and 4 bases from J, with 9 bases between. Germline loops: CDR1 SGDLS, CDR2 YYNGEE. Here the CDR3 reads CASSVVSSPDTQYF. CDR3 bases: TGTGCCAGCAGCGTAGTGAGTAGCCCAGATACGCAGTATTTT.

V gene TRBV2 combines with J gene TRBJ2-3, with 8 nucleotides matching TRBD2. Germline loops: CDR1 SNHLY, CDR2 FYNNEI. CDR3 length: 16 residues. With V trimmed by 3 bases and J by 4 bases, 9 bases remained unmatched. This chain's CDR3 is CASSERVTGGADTQYF. CDR3 nucleotide sequence: TGTGCCAGCAGTGAGAGGGTAACGGGAGGGGCAGATACGCAGTATTTT.

The rearrangement links TRBV30 to TRBJ1-4; 12 positions agree with TRBD1. J gave up 7 bases and V 1 base, and 10 bases lay outside the gene matches. This CDR3 is 17 amino acids long. Per germline, CDR1 GTSNPN and CDR2 SVGIG (reference sequence). The CDR3 region has the DNA TGTGCCTGGAGTGCTGGGACAGGGGGCAACGGGGTTGAAAAACTGTTTTTT. It yields the protein CAWSAGTGGNGVEKLFF.

The sample holds a few counts of this clone. The chain couples TRBV7-6 to TRBJ2-1; 9 nucleotides match TRBD2. The junction had 5 bases not matched to a gene; V was cut back by 7 bases and J by 7 bases. CDR3 length equals 13 residues. Germline CDR1 SGHVS, CDR2 FNYEAQ. The CDR3 nucleotides read TGTGCCAGCACGGCGGGAGGGGGTAATGAGCAGTTCTTC. This sequence encodes CASTAGGGNEQFF.

The rearrangement uses TRBV6-5 and TRBJ2-5; 7 bases agree with TRBD2. The CDR3 has 15 amino acids. The germline V gene has CDR1 MNHEY and CDR2 SVGAGI. V gave up 6 bases and J gave up 0 bases; unmatched junction bases: 7. The CDR3 reads CASRRDYSYQETQYF. Written as DNA, the CDR3 is TGTGCCAGCAGACGGGACTACTCGTACCAAGAGACCCAGTACTTC.

This clone was picked up one time. This sequence joins TRBV6-6 and TRBJ2-7, with 7 bases aligning to TRBD1. CDR1 is MNHNY and CDR2 is SVGAGI in the germline V gene (reference sequence). CDR3 size: 12 residues. The ends lost 2 bases at V and 8 bases at J; junction bases unmatched: 3. The CDR3 is CASSYEGAKQYF. CDR3 coding DNA: TGTGCCAGCAGTTACGAGGGGGCGAAGCAGTACTTC.

Details on this clone: Other DNA sequences in the same sample also yield this CDR3. V gene TRBV9 combines with J gene TRBJ1-6; a possible D gene is TRBD1 (6 bases). Germline lookup yields CDR1 SGDLS and CDR2 YYNGEE. This CDR3 has 15 residues. The V and J ends lost 0 bases and 7 bases respectively, with 11 bases between them. The DNA of the CDR3 is TGTGCCAGCAGCGTAGGTGGGGGCGGCAATTCACCCCTCCACTTT. Translated: CASSVGGGGNSPLHF.

The chain has TRBV6-1 and TRBJ2-1, with D possibly being TRBD2 (5 bases). The V gene's germline CDR1 is MNHNS and CDR2 SASEGT. The V end lost 2 bases, the J end lost 7 bases, and 15 bases lay between the germline ends. The CDR3 totals 15 residues. For the CDR3, the DNA is TGTGCCAGCAGTGAACTGAGGGCTAGCACGAATGAGCAGTTCTTC. It encodes CASSELRASTNEQFF.

This sequence joins TRBV24-1 and TRBJ2-1, with D perhaps matching TRBD2 (5 bases). Trimming removed 4 bases at V and 0 bases at J, with 9 bases between. The CDR3 loop spans 15 amino acids. CDR1 and CDR2 (germline): KGHDR, SFDVKD. CDR3 loop: CATSDPDYSYNEQFF. In DNA form, the CDR3 reads TGTGCCACCAGTGACCCCGACTACTCCTACAATGAGCAGTTCTTC.

This clone was seen just once. The gene calls are TRBV5-8 and TRBJ2-3; D not resolved. Germline CDR1 and CDR2: SGHTS and YDEGEE. CDR3 length: 16 amino acids. V was cut by 4 bases and J by 0 bases, with 15 bases left in between. CDR3 DNA: TGTGCCAGCAGCGACCTCGTGGCGGTTAGCACAGATACGCAGTATTTT. It encodes CASSDLVAVSTDTQYF.

This clone has just one count. This sequence joins TRBV7-6 and TRBJ1-5; D perhaps matches TRBD1 (5 bases). The CDR3 sequence is 15 residues long. Germline V CDR1 and CDR2: SGHVS, FNYEAQ. Trimming removed 5 bases at V and 9 bases at J, with 20 bases between. The CDR3 loop is CASSKAGPTTGPQHF. For the CDR3, the DNA is TGTGCCAGCAGCAAAGCGGGACCAACTACAGGGCCCCAGCATTTT.

The chain recombines TRBV5-4 with TRBJ1-2; 8 bases are a match to TRBD1. Trimming cost V 5 bases and J 4 bases; bases outside gene matches: 4. Germline V gene lookup returns CDR1 SGHNT and CDR2 YYREEE (reference sequence). The CDR3 is 13 amino acids. The CDR3 region has the DNA TGTGCCAGCAGACTGGACAGGGCCTATGGCTACACCTTC. It is translated as CASRLDRAYGYTF.

V is TRBV7-2 and J is TRBJ2-7; no clear D gene. In germline, CDR1 is SGHTA, CDR2 FQGNSA. Trimming stripped 1 base from V and 2 bases from J, with 12 bases between. The CDR3 length is 15 residues. The chain's CDR3 is CASSLERRRTYEQYF. Here the CDR3 DNA reads TGTGCCAGCAGCTTAGAGCGTAGGAGAACCTACGAGCAGTACTTC. The full variable domain, in which reference TRBV7-2 and TRBJ2-7 provide the parts outside the CDR3, is GAGVSQSPSNKVTEKGKDVELRCDPISGHTALYWYRQSLGQGLEFLIYFQGNSAPDKSGLPSDRFSAERTGGSVSTLTIQRTQQEDSAVYLCASSLERRRTYEQYFGPGTRLTVT.

This chain joins TRBV6-6 and TRBJ2-5; TRBD2 agrees at 7 bases. This CDR3 comprises 15 residues. After removal of 4 bases from V and 5 bases from J, the junction contained 10 bases not matched to a gene. Germline CDR1 reads MNHNY; CDR2 reads SVGAGI (reference sequence). Written as DNA, the CDR3 is TGTGCCAGCAGTTCAAGTCGGGGGGTTGGGGAGACCCAGTACTTC. Its translation: CASSSSRGVGETQYF.

This rearrangement joins TRBV6-5 to TRBJ1-6; tentative D call: TRBD1 (6 bases). CDR3 length: 12 amino acids. CDR1 is MNHEY and CDR2 is SVGAGI in the germline V gene. Deletions cut 7 bases from V and 7 bases from J, with 8 bases between. The CDR3 sequence: CASNTGNSPLHF. The DNA of the CDR3 is TGTGCCAGCAATACAGGGAATTCACCCCTCCACTTT.

V is TRBV7-9 and J is TRBJ1-1; D is possibly TRBD1 (5 bases). With 2 bases removed from V and 2 bases from J, the gap between germline ends came to 15 bases. The CDR3 sequence is 16 residues long. Per the germline V gene, CDR1 is SEHNR and CDR2 is FQNEAQ (reference sequence). The CDR3 region is CASSLPGGRRNTEAFF. The CDR3 DNA reads as TGTGCCAGCAGCTTACCGGGGGGGAGGAGAAACACTGAAGCTTTCTTT.